The 21 T cell receptor beta chains given below trace back to one sample, sequenced in a study of vaccination effects on CD4 cells after COVID-19 (dated by TCRdb to between 2020 and 2023). No antigen is known for these receptors. After around 10 days of culture, CD4+ T cells were isolated with the EasySep CD4+ T cell isolation kit. The method was the immunoSEQ multiplex PCR assay. TCRdb stores this immuneACCESS table with in-frame sequences only. Part of the clones is absent; in the studies checked, under half of the shortfall reflects unresolved V genes, and no reason is known for the rest. A total of 25,000 to 35,000 clones appear in this sample, less than 85% of them only once. Clones ranked in the top ten supply about 4% of the sample. Material: CD4+ T cells from PBMCs cultured without peptide, obtained before COVID-19 vaccination. The source is a human donor who received a COVID-19 vaccine.

The chain uses TRBV18 and TRBJ1-1, with a possible D match to TRBD1 (5 bases). This CDR3 is built from 14 residues. V lost 2 bases and J lost 1, with 8 bases in between. Germline values: CDR1 KGHSH, CDR2 LQKENI. The chain's CDR3 is CASSPGGRNTEAFF. For the CDR3, the DNA is TGTGCCAGCTCACCAGGGGGGAGGAACACTGAAGCTTTCTTT.

The genes are TRBV6-4 and TRBJ2-5, with 9 bases fitting TRBD1. Trimming took 3 bases from V and 4 from J; bases not matched to a gene: 6. The CDR3 contains 15 residues. Germline assignment: CDR1 MRHNA and CDR2 SNTAGT. CDR3 protein: CASSETGGLGETQYF. DNA for the CDR3: TGTGCCAGCAGTGAAACAGGGGGCCTGGGAGAGACCCAGTACTTC.

This chain links TRBV30 with TRBJ2-1; 9 nucleotides line up with TRBD2. Germline V CDR1 and CDR2: GTSNPN, SVGIG (reference sequence). V lost 8 bases and J lost 7; bases outside the gene matches: 12. The CDR3 consists of 14 residues. CDR3 in DNA: TGTGCCCGTGGAATGCGGGAGGGCCAGAATGAGCAGTTCTTC. Protein sequence: CARGMREGQNEQFF.

CDR3 in amino acids: CASRPGQGDSGANVLTF. The DNA of the CDR3 is TGTGCCAGTAGGCCGGGACAGGGAGATTCTGGGGCCAACGTCCTGACTTTC. The rearrangement uses TRBV19 and TRBJ2-6; TRBD1 matches 9 bases. The CDR3 covers 17 residues. The germline V gene has CDR1 LNHDA and CDR2 SQIVND (reference sequence). V shed 6 bases and J 1 base; nucleotides not matched to a gene: 7.

The chain joins TRBV11-2 to TRBJ2-2, with D perhaps matching TRBD1 (5 bases). Deletions cut 4 bases from V and 6 bases from J, with 6 bases between. The CDR3 consists of 12 residues. Germline V gives CDR1 SGHAT, CDR2 FQNNGV. The CDR3 protein is CASSSGSGELFF. In DNA form, the CDR3 reads TGTGCCAGCAGCTCAGGGTCCGGGGAGCTGTTTTTT.

This clone was detected only a few times. The chain links TRBV4-1 to TRBJ2-1, with 9 bases matching TRBD2. CDR1 and CDR2 (germline): MGHRA, YSYEKL. Trimming took 4 bases from V and 7 from J; bases not matched to a gene: 11. The CDR3 runs 16 residues. The CDR3 DNA is TGCGCCAGCAGCCCCATGAGGCGGGAGGGCAGGAATGAGCAGTTCTTC. Protein sequence: CASSPMRREGRNEQFF.

This chain uses TRBV7-2 with TRBJ2-1, with 9 bases fitting TRBD2. The germline CDR1 and CDR2 sequences are SGHTA and FQGNSA. V lost 2 bases to trimming and J lost 3 bases; unmatched junction nucleotides: 5. The CDR3 is 16 amino acids. CDR3 amino acids: CASSLRLAGYYNEQFF. CDR3 DNA sequence: TGTGCCAGCAGCTTAAGGCTAGCGGGGTACTACAATGAGCAGTTCTTC.

J is TRBJ1-1 and V is TRBV5-4; the match to TRBD1 covers 8 bases. The V and J ends lost 4 bases and 4 bases, in that order; junction bases with no gene match: 6. The CDR3 is 14 residues long. From germline, CDR1 is SGHNT and CDR2 YYREEE (reference sequence). CDR3 region: CASSIGQGGTEAFF. DNA for the CDR3: TGTGCCAGCAGCATAGGACAGGGAGGCACTGAAGCTTTCTTT.

The chain has TRBV2 and TRBJ2-2, with 9 nucleotides matching TRBD2. Trimming cost V 6 bases and J 2 bases; bases outside gene matches: 4. From germline, CDR1 is SNHLY and CDR2 FYNNEI. The CDR3 is 15 amino acids. The CDR3 nucleotides read TGTGCCAGCAGAGGGACTAGCTTTAACACCGGGGAGCTGTTTTTT. It translates to CASRGTSFNTGELFF.

This clone was counted between two and nine times. The CDR3 sequence is CASRNSGTGFEKLFF. DNA of the CDR3: TGTGCCAGCAGAAACTCCGGGACAGGGTTTGAAAAACTGTTTTTT. The chain is built from TRBV19 and TRBJ1-4; TRBD1 aligns across 9 bases. V lost 9 bases and J lost 7; bases outside the gene matches: 12. The CDR3 contains 15 residues. CDR1 is LNHDA, CDR2 SQIVND, per germline (reference sequence).

This chain links TRBV7-9 with TRBJ2-7; 8 bases fit TRBD2. The junction had 4 bases not matched to a gene; V was cut back by 4 bases and J by 2 bases. The CDR3 covers 14 residues. Germline V gene data show CDR1 as SEHNR and CDR2 as FQNEAQ (reference sequence). CDR3 in amino acids: CASSSRGGPYEQYF. CDR3 nucleotides: TGTGCCAGCAGCTCCCGGGGGGGCCCCTACGAGCAGTACTTC. Together with reference TRBV7-9 and TRBJ2-7, the CDR3 gives the full variable domain: DTGVSQNPRHKITKRGQNVTFRCDPISEHNRLYWYRQTLGQGPEFLTYFQNEAQLEKSRLLSDRFSAERPKGSFSTLEIQRTEQGDSAMYLCASSSRGGPYEQYFGPGTRLTVT.

V usage is TRBV6-6 and J usage is TRBJ2-1, with TRBD1 matching over 9 bases. Per the germline V gene, CDR1 is MNHNY and CDR2 is SVGAGI (reference sequence). The CDR3 totals 18 residues. The ends lost 5 bases at V and 5 bases at J; junction bases unmatched: 16. CDR3 DNA sequence: TGTGCCAGCAGTCCCGGTGGAGGACAGGGGAGTTCGGACAATGAGCAGTTCTTC. Its translation: CASSPGGGQGSSDNEQFF.

The rearrangement uses TRBV29-1 and TRBJ2-7, with D hard to call. The CDR3 is 13 amino acids. With 6 bases removed from V and 7 bases from J, the gap between germline ends came to 19 bases. CDR1 and CDR2 (germline): SQVTM, ANQGSEA. The CDR3 nucleotides are TGCAGCGTCCTAGGATCGTCCCCGAGAGAGCAGTACTTC. Its translation: CSVLGSSPREQYF.

The CDR3 sequence is CASSLVLVTNTGELFF. The CDR3 nucleotides read TGTGCCAGCAGCTTGGTGCTAGTAACGAACACCGGGGAGCTGTTTTTT. This chain joins TRBV5-4 and TRBJ2-2; no clear D gene. The CDR3 extends over 16 amino acids. Trimming took 0 bases from V and 0 from J, leaving 9 bases between them. Germline CDR1 SGHNT, CDR2 YYREEE (reference sequence).

The sample holds one count of this clone. V usage is TRBV11-2 and J usage is TRBJ2-1; D might be TRBD2 (5 bases). This CDR3 region has 13 residues. Per germline, CDR1 SGHAT and CDR2 FQNNGV. V was shortened by 4 bases and J by 7 bases, with 11 bases between the two germline ends. The CDR3 here is CASSSDWSNEQFF. The CDR3, as DNA: TGTGCCAGCAGCTCGGACTGGAGTAATGAGCAGTTCTTC.

Comment on this clone: Other DNA sequences from this sample encode an identical CDR3 as well. J is TRBJ1-2 and V is TRBV20-1; unclear D gene. CDR1 and CDR2 from the germline V gene are DFQATT and SNEGSKA (reference sequence). CDR3 length equals 11 residues. Trimming removed 1 base from V and 8 bases from J, with 8 bases in between. CDR3 residues: CSARAGYGYTF. The CDR3 DNA follows: TGCAGTGCTAGAGCGGGGTACGGCTACACCTTC.

V and J are TRBV3-1 (or the pseudogene TRBV3-2) and TRBJ1-4; D remains unclear. Trimming took 4 bases from V and 5 from J, leaving 11 bases between them. Germline V lookup: CDR1 LGHDT, CDR2 YNNKEL (reference sequence). This CDR3 region has 14 residues. The CDR3 DNA reads TGTGCCAGCAGCCCAGGAGCCTTCAATGAAAAACTGTTTTTT. It specifies CASSPGAFNEKLFF.

The J gene is TRBJ1-3, the V gene TRBV15, with D perhaps matching TRBD1 (6 bases). Germline assignment: CDR1 LNHNV and CDR2 YYDKDF (reference sequence). The CDR3 contains 13 residues. The V gene lost 8 bases and the J gene lost 0 bases, with 8 bases spanning the gap. The CDR3: CATSGASGNTIYF. Here the CDR3 DNA reads TGTGCCACCTCAGGGGCCTCTGGAAACACCATATATTTT.

The gene calls are TRBV5-5 and TRBJ1-2; D gene ambiguous. V lost 4 bases and J lost 4, with 14 bases in between. The germline gives CDR1 SGHKS, CDR2 YYEKEE (reference sequence). This CDR3 contains 14 residues. The CDR3 loop is CASSLMGSGYGYTF. CDR3 bases: TGTGCCAGCAGCCTCATGGGGAGCGGCTATGGCTACACCTTC.

The gene calls are TRBV25-1 and TRBJ2-3; TRBD1 is a possible D gene (5 bases). V lost 6 bases to trimming and J lost 2 bases, with 15 bases between them. CDR3 length equals 15 residues. CDR1 MGHDK and CDR2 SYGVNS come from the germline V gene. DNA of the CDR3: TGTGCCAGCAGCAATGACAGCGCGGTCACAGATACGCAGTATTTT. Residues: CASSNDSAVTDTQYF.

In this sample, this clone turned up once. This chain joins TRBV2 and TRBJ2-7; D unresolved. The CDR3 totals 11 residues. In germline, CDR1 is SNHLY, CDR2 FYNNEI. The ends were cut back, 2 bases at V and 5 bases at J, with 4 bases in the middle. The CDR3 DNA follows: TGTGCCAGCAGTGAACTAGACGAGCAGTACTTC. Protein product: CASSELDEQYF.